This TCR beta chain was recovered during a study of cytomegalovirus exposure and HLA in healthy donors. With 60 Vbeta and 13 Jbeta primers, the PCR was carried out. Here immunoSEQ multiplex PCR was the method, and the copy in TCRdb shows in-frame clones only, minus some. The sample holds 150,000 to 180,000 clones, under 85% seen once. This sequence originates from a man younger than 30 in good health and CMV-seronegative. Sequences were obtained from PBMCs.

The CDR3: CASSEVAGIQETQYF. The CDR3 DNA is TGTGCCAGCAGTGAAGTAGCGGGGATTCAAGAGACCCAGTACTTC. The gene calls are TRBV6-1 and TRBJ2-5, with TRBD2 identical over 8 bases. Trimming at V came to 1 base and at J to 2 bases, leaving 3 bases not matched to a gene. The CDR3 contains 15 residues. Germline loops: CDR1 MNHNS, CDR2 SASEGT.